The text below deals with one T cell receptor beta chain. Trimming stripped 4 bases from V and 0 bases from J, with 11 bases between. This CDR3 contains 15 residues. CDR1 is SGHRS and CDR2 is YFSETQ in the germline V gene. The data derive from a study of blood T cell repertoires in COVID-19. Study summary: Acute and convalescent COVID-19 samples came from the United States, Italy and Spain. In each case, the material was cDNA or gDNA derived from T cells, B-cell-depleted T cells, or PBMCs.

How the authors handled the data: Amplification with reference gene primers provided the estimates of nucleated cell counts. Profiled with immunoSEQ multiplex PCR; TCRdb holds only in-frame clones, not every one. The V and J calls and clone size come from that table; D and trimming were worked out from the DNA. The sample has 53,000 or so clones; about four fifths are singletons. This clonotype was sampled from an older man with active COVID-19. Sequenced input: peripheral blood. The chain carries TRBV5-1 and TRBJ1-3, with no clear D. The CDR3 DNA reads TGCGCCAGCAGCCCCGAGACGGGCTCTGGAAACACCATATATTTT. Translating it yields CASSPETGSGNTIYF.